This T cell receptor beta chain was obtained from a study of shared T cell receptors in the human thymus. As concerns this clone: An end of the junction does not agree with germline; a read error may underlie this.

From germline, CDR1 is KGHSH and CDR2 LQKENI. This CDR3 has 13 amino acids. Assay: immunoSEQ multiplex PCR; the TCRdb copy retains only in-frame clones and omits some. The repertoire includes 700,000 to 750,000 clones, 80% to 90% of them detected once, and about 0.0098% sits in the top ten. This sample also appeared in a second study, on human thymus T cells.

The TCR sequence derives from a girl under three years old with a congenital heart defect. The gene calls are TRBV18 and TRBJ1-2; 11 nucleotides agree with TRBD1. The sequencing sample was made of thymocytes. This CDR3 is CASSPDRGRNFLF. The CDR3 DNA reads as TGTGCCAGCTCACCGGACAGGGGGCGCAACTTTCTCTTC.